The clone carrying this T cell receptor (beta chain) has only a few counts. As processed by the authors: For nucleated cells, counts were estimated from reference gene primer amplification. The data were produced by immunoSEQ multiplex PCR, yet TCRdb's version contains in-frame clones alone and is incomplete. V and J calls plus clone size are reproduced from that table; the DNA served to infer D and trimming. The data show 50,000 to 55,000 clones, about nine tenths seen once. This record belongs to a study of blood T cell repertoires in COVID-19. The wider study: Acute and convalescent COVID-19 specimens originated in the United States, Italy and Spain. PBMCs, B-cell-depleted T cells, or T cells were the source of the cDNA or gDNA that made up the material.

V lost 0 bases, J lost 4 bases, and 18 bases lay in between. The CDR3 sequence is 17 residues long. The germline CDR1 and CDR2 sequences are LGHDT and YNNKEL (reference sequence). The rearrangement uses TRBV3-1 (or the pseudogene TRBV3-2) and TRBJ1-1; D is possibly TRBD1 (6 bases). Sequencing was done on a sample of peripheral blood. This sequence originates from a man of 80 years or more with acute or convalescent COVID-19. The CDR3 DNA follows: TGTGCCAGCAGCCAAGAAGCGGGAGGGGGAATGGGCACTGAAGCTTTCTTT. As protein: CASSQEAGGGMGTEAFF.